Presented here are 29 T cell receptor beta chains from one specimen sequenced in a study of blood T cell repertoires in COVID-19. Assay used: immunoSEQ multiplex PCR; TCRdb lists only in-frame clones, some missing. The repertoire holds 150,000 or so clones, approximately 80% seen once, with roughly 5% in the top ten. The sequenced sample consisted of PBMCs or T cells enriched from blood (not recorded which). The source is a man between 65 and 79 years old who had been exposed to COVID-19.

The V and J genes are TRBV19 and TRBJ2-7; 7 bases fit TRBD1. The CDR3 spans 13 residues. Germline V gene sequence: CDR1 LNHDA, CDR2 SQIVND (reference sequence). V gave up 8 bases and J gave up 0 bases; unmatched junction bases: 4. The CDR3 DNA is TGTGCCAGTCGAAACAGGGGCTCCTACGAGCAGTACTTC. Protein sequence: CASRNRGSYEQYF.

The chain couples TRBV25-1 to TRBJ2-7; 9 bases match TRBD1. Losses at the gene ends were 6 bases for V and 1 base for J; bases not matched to a gene: 7. Looked up from germline, CDR1 is MGHDK and CDR2 is SYGVNS. This CDR3 spans 15 amino acids. The CDR3 nucleotides are TGTGCCAGCAGCGGATCCGGGACAGGGTCCTACGAGCAGTACTTC. Protein sequence: CASSGSGTGSYEQYF.

The rearrangement links TRBV4-2 to TRBJ1-4, with D uncertain. The V gene's germline CDR1 is LGHNA and CDR2 YNFKEQ. The V gene lost 1 base and the J gene lost 8 bases, with 2 bases spanning the gap. The CDR3 is made up of 11 amino acids. The CDR3 loop reads CASSQAEKLFF. CDR3 sequence (DNA): TGTGCCAGCAGCCAAGCGGAAAAACTGTTTTTT.

The genes are TRBV5-4 and TRBJ2-1; 11 bases are a match to TRBD2. This CDR3 has 13 amino acids. V lost 4 bases, J lost 10 bases, and 4 bases stayed unmatched. CDR1 and CDR2 from the germline V gene are SGHNT and YYREEE (reference sequence). CDR3 coding DNA: TGTGCCAGCAGCAAGACTAGCGGGGAAGAGCAGTTCTTC. It encodes CASSKTSGEEQFF.

The chain couples TRBV6-2 or TRBV6-3 to TRBJ2-1, with 11 bases aligning to TRBD2. CDR3 size: 16 residues. Trimming removed 4 bases from V and 5 bases from J; junction bases left unmatched: 7. Germline V gene lookup returns CDR1 MNHEY and CDR2 SVGEGT. The CDR3 DNA sequence: TGTGCCAGCAGTTTAGCGGGAGGGCTCCGTAACAATGAGCAGTTCTTC. Its protein product is CASSLAGGLRNNEQFF.

This clone appeared a few times. This sequence joins TRBV7-6 and TRBJ1-6; no clear D gene. The germline V and J ends were trimmed by 3 bases and 3 bases, with 3 bases remaining between them. Germline V CDR1 and CDR2: SGHVS, FNYEAQ. CDR3 length: 13 residues. The DNA for the CDR3 is TGTGCCAGCAGCTTGAGCTATAATTCACCCCTCCACTTT. The encoded protein is CASSLSYNSPLHF.

The rearrangement uses TRBV15 and TRBJ1-2; no reliable D call. The V gene's germline CDR1 is LNHNV and CDR2 YYDKDF (reference sequence). V was pared by 1 base and J by 5 bases, with 11 bases between. This CDR3 spans 14 amino acids. The CDR3 nucleotides are TGTGCCACCAGCAGAGTAGGGAGAAATTATGGCTACACCTTC. This sequence encodes CATSRVGRNYGYTF.

The V gene is TRBV10-2, the J gene TRBJ1-5, with TRBD1 identical over 9 bases. The germline CDR1 and CDR2 sequences are WSHSY and SAAADI. The CDR3 has 15 amino acids. The V gene end was trimmed by 3 bases and the J gene end by 7 bases; junction bases not matched to a gene: 7. In DNA form, the CDR3 reads TGCGCCAGCAGTGATGGGACAGGGTACGGACAGCCCCAGCATTTT. Translation: CASSDGTGYGQPQHF.

This sequence joins TRBV2 and TRBJ2-7; 10 bases match TRBD2. Germline assignment: CDR1 SNHLY and CDR2 FYNNEI. J was trimmed by 2 bases and V by 10 bases; bases with no gene match: 17. The CDR3 runs 17 residues. CDR3: CATKPGLASEPPYEQYF. Written as DNA, the CDR3 is TGTGCCACTAAACCGGGACTAGCGTCCGAACCACCCTACGAGCAGTACTTC.

This clone was counted a single time. The chain recombines TRBV14 with TRBJ1-4, with a tentative D call TRBD1 (5 bases). Germline V gene data show CDR1 as SGHDN and CDR2 as FVKESK. The CDR3 is 15 amino acids. V lost 5 bases to trimming and J lost 8 bases, with 18 bases between them. The CDR3 DNA follows: TGTGCCAGCAGCTTAGGGCCCGGCCGGGGGGAAAAACTGTTTTTT. Its protein product is CASSLGPGRGEKLFF. The full variable domain, rest sourced from reference TRBV14 and TRBJ1-4, is EAGVTQFPSHSVIEKGQTVTLRCDPISGHDNLYWYRRVMGKEIKFLLHFVKESKQDESGMPNNRFLAERTGGTYSTLKVQPAELEDSGVYFCASSLGPGRGEKLFFGSGTQLSVL.

The chain has TRBV18 and TRBJ1-1; D uncertain. Per the germline V gene, CDR1 is KGHSH and CDR2 is LQKENI. The CDR3 is 15 residues long. Trimming pared 0 bases from V and 5 bases from J, leaving 13 bases between. The CDR3, as DNA: TGTGCCAGCTCACCACCACTCCTGAGGGAGACTGAAGCTTTCTTT. It specifies CASSPPLLRETEAFF.

This rearrangement joins TRBV7-9 to TRBJ2-7; TRBD2 might be the D (5 bases). CDR3 length equals 11 residues. Trimming took off 8 bases at V and 7 bases at J, with 12 bases between the two ends. Germline-derived CDR1 and CDR2 are SEHNR and FQNEAQ (reference sequence). The DNA of the CDR3 is TGTGCCAGCGGAGCCGAGGGTGAGCAGTACTTC. Translating gives CASGAEGEQYF.

The rearrangement joins TRBV19 to TRBJ2-7; 9 bases agree with TRBD1. Germline CDR1 is LNHDA and CDR2 is SQIVND (reference sequence). The CDR3 is 15 amino acids. The trim removed 5 bases at V and 7 bases at J, leaving 12 bases unmatched. This chain's CDR3 is CASSPAGTGRLEQYF. CDR3 bases: TGTGCCAGTAGTCCCGCCGGGACAGGGCGGCTGGAGCAGTACTTC.

This clone came up once. The chain employs TRBV18 and TRBJ1-2; D is undetermined. Per germline, CDR1 KGHSH and CDR2 LQKENI. This CDR3 is 12 amino acids long. Trimming stripped 2 bases from V and 6 bases from J, with 7 bases between. The CDR3 loop reads CASSPYGDGYTF. The CDR3 DNA follows: TGTGCCAGCTCACCATACGGGGATGGCTACACCTTC.

This clone was counted between two and nine times. The chain employs TRBV4-3 and TRBJ2-3; D call uncertain. The CDR3 sequence is 13 residues long. With 0 bases removed from V and 13 bases from J, the gap between germline ends came to 14 bases. CDR1 is LGHNA and CDR2 is YSLEER in the germline V gene. Written as DNA, the CDR3 is TGCGCCAGCAGCCAAGATATGAGTGAATTTAAGTATTTT. This sequence encodes CASSQDMSEFKYF.

This chain links TRBV7-9 with TRBJ1-1; the D gene is possibly TRBD1 (5 bases). Germline V gives CDR1 SEHNR, CDR2 FQNEAQ (reference sequence). V was shortened by 0 bases and J by 5 bases, with 22 bases between the two germline ends. The CDR3 extends over 18 amino acids. The CDR3 DNA follows: TGTGCCAGCAGCTTAGCGACTCCTTCGGGGGGACTAGCTACTGAAGCTTTCTTT. Protein product: CASSLATPSGGLATEAFF.

CDR3 DNA sequence: TGTGCCAGCAGCCCCAGGGGGCGGTTGAACTATGGCTACACCTTC. Protein: CASSPRGRLNYGYTF. V gene TRBV28 combines with J gene TRBJ1-2; 8 bases agree with TRBD1. Germline loops: CDR1 MDHEN, CDR2 SYDVKM. V trimming: 6 bases; J trimming: 2 bases; junction bases outside the gene matches: 8. The CDR3 is 15 amino acids.

CDR3 sequence: CASSMLSGVNNSPLHF. CDR3 in DNA: TGTGCCAGTAGTATGTTATCGGGAGTAAATAATTCACCCCTCCACTTT. V gene TRBV19 combines with J gene TRBJ1-6; D is unclear. CDR3 length equals 16 residues. CDR1 and CDR2 (germline): LNHDA, SQIVND (reference sequence). V was cut by 3 bases and J by 5 bases, with 14 bases left in between.

The CDR3 spells CASSLTDTNYGYTF. DNA of the CDR3: TGTGCCAGCAGCTTAACCGACACTAACTATGGCTACACCTTC. The chain has TRBV11-2 and TRBJ1-2, with D unclear. The CDR3 runs 14 residues. Germline CDR1 is SGHAT and CDR2 is FQNNGV. Trimming pared 2 bases from V and 0 bases from J, leaving 7 bases between.

On this clone: At the DNA level, this CDR3 is encoded by other sequences in the same sample as well. The chain couples TRBV18 to TRBJ2-5; a possible D gene is TRBD2 (6 bases). V was pared by 3 bases and J by 5 bases, with 13 bases between. The CDR3 is 14 amino acids. The germline CDR1 and CDR2 sequences are KGHSH and LQKENI. CDR3 sequence reads: CASSPQTSGETQYF. The DNA for the CDR3 is TGTGCCAGCTCACCCCAGACTAGTGGGGAGACCCAGTACTTC.

The chain links TRBV5-1 to TRBJ2-7; 7 bases fit TRBD1. The CDR3 covers 14 residues. Germline values: CDR1 SGHRS, CDR2 YFSETQ. Trimming cost V 4 bases and J 7 bases; bases outside gene matches: 11. DNA for the CDR3: TGCGCCAGCAGCCCTCTCAGACAGGGCGTTGAGCAGTACTTC. The encoded protein is CASSPLRQGVEQYF.

The CDR3 region has the DNA TGTGCCAGTAGTATCTCGACAGGGGGCGCGTACACTGAAGCTTTCTTT. Amino acids: CASSISTGGAYTEAFF. The chain employs TRBV19 and TRBJ1-1, with 10 bases identical to TRBD1. Germline CDR1 is LNHDA and CDR2 is SQIVND (reference sequence). The trim removed 3 bases at V and 3 bases at J, leaving 7 bases unmatched. CDR3 size: 16 residues.

The V and J genes are TRBV19 and TRBJ2-1; TRBD2 matches 11 bases. The junction had 10 bases not matched to a gene; V was cut back by 5 bases and J by 7 bases. The CDR3 spans 16 residues. CDR1 and CDR2 (germline): LNHDA, SQIVND (reference sequence). CDR3 nucleotides: TGTGCCAGTAGTGCCTTAGCGGGAGGGCCGTGGAATGAGCAGTTCTTC. It yields the protein CASSALAGGPWNEQFF.

This chain joins TRBV3-1 (or the pseudogene TRBV3-2) and TRBJ1-5; 11 nucleotides align to TRBD1. J lost 4 bases, V lost 3 bases, and 5 bases had no gene match. The CDR3 is 16 amino acids. In germline, CDR1 is LGHDT, CDR2 YNNKEL (reference sequence). CDR3 protein: CASSHGQGAPNQPQHF. The CDR3 coding sequence is TGTGCCAGCAGCCACGGACAGGGGGCGCCTAATCAGCCCCAGCATTTT.

The V call is TRBV5-4, the J call TRBJ2-4, with a possible D match to TRBD2 (6 bases). Trimming removed 4 bases from V and 6 bases from J, with 17 bases in between. Looked up from germline, CDR1 is SGHNT and CDR2 is YYREEE (reference sequence). The CDR3 consists of 15 residues. The CDR3 reads CASSPGLPGRNIQYF. The CDR3 bases are TGTGCCAGCAGCCCGGGACTTCCGGGGAGAAACATTCAGTACTTC.

This chain links TRBV6-5 with TRBJ2-1, with TRBD2 as a possible D gene (5 bases). This CDR3 region has 13 residues. From germline, CDR1 is MNHEY and CDR2 SVGAGI. V shed 9 bases and J shed 4 bases, with 13 bases lying between them. The CDR3 DNA is TGTGCCAGTACTAGACCGCTTTACAATGAGCAGTTCTTC. Translated: CASTRPLYNEQFF.

This chain joins TRBV6-2 or TRBV6-3 and TRBJ2-1; no reliable D call. Trimming left V 8 bases short and J 0 bases short, with 17 bases between. The length of the CDR3 is 16 residues. Germline V gene sequence: CDR1 MNHEY, CDR2 SVGEGT. The CDR3 DNA follows: TGTGCCAGCCGTTTAGCTCGGTTAAGCTCCTACAATGAGCAGTTCTTC. Translated: CASRLARLSSYNEQFF.

The chain carries TRBV4-1 and TRBJ2-2; D possibly corresponds to TRBD2 (5 bases). Germline-derived CDR1 and CDR2 are MGHRA and YSYEKL. The germline V and J ends were trimmed by 8 bases and 0 bases, with 13 bases remaining between them. The CDR3 contains 15 residues. The CDR3 protein is CASGLGPANTGELFF. DNA for the CDR3: TGCGCCAGCGGACTCGGGCCAGCGAACACCGGGGAGCTGTTTTTT.

This sequence joins TRBV20-1 and TRBJ1-1, with no clear D. Germline CDR1 DFQATT, CDR2 SNEGSKA (reference sequence). The V gene lost 3 bases and the J gene lost 6 bases, with 14 bases spanning the gap. The CDR3 contains 13 residues. CDR3: CSASDSNGAEAFF. CDR3 nucleotide sequence: TGCAGTGCTAGTGATTCGAACGGGGCTGAAGCTTTCTTT.